This T cell receptor (beta chain) was found in a study of CD8 T cells in Susac syndrome. Trimming removed 2 bases at V and 1 base at J, with 11 bases between. Germline lookup yields CDR1 MDHEN and CDR2 SYDVKM. This CDR3 is 15 amino acids long. The RNA, about 0.5 to 1 ug, was put through reverse transcription using random hexamers. TCRdb re-called the immunoSEQ multiplex PCR reads with MiXCR, one entry per CDR3 protein. The sample lists roughly 150,000 distinct CDR3 sequences; roughly 95% were seen once. CD8+ and CD4+ T cells circulating in blood were sequenced for TCR beta. Patients with stable or active relapsing-remitting disease, all of them treatment-naive, made up the multiple sclerosis controls. The sample holds one count of this clonotype.

The origin of this receptor is a human donor with multiple sclerosis. This chain joins TRBV28 and TRBJ1-1, with D hard to call. What was sequenced was CD4+ T cells from PBMCs. CDR3: CASSLPGSRNTEAFF. CDR3 bases: TGTGCCAGCAGTTTACCGGGGAGTCGGAACACTGAAGCTTTCTTT.